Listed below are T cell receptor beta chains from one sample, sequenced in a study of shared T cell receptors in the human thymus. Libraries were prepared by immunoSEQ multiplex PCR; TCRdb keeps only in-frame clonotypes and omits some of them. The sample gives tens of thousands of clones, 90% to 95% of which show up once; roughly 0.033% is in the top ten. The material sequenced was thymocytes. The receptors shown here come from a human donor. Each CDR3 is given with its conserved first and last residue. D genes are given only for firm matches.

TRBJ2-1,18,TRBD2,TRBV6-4,CASSDSRTSGGSVDEQFF,TGTGCCAGCAGTGACTCCAGGACTAGCGGGGGGTCCGTGGATGAGCAGTTCTTC
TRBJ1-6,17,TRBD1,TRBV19,CASSTPGQGAGNSPLHF,TGTGCCAGTAGTACCCCCGGACAGGGGGCTGGGAATTCACCCCTCCACTTT
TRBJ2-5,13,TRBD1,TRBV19,CASKDRGQETQYF,TGTGCCAGTAAGGACAGGGGGCAAGAGACCCAGTACTTC
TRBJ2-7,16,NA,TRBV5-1,CASSLADTGVSYEQYF,TGCGCCAGCAGCTTGGCCGATACAGGAGTATCCTACGAGCAGTACTTC
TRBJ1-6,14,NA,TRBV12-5,CASGSDSYNSPLHF,TGTGCTAGTGGCTCCGACAGCTATAATTCACCCCTCCACTTT
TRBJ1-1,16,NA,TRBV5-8,CASSLVGLGMNTEAFF,TGTGCCAGCAGCTTGGTAGGGTTAGGCATGAACACTGAAGCTTTCTTT
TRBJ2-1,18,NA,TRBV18,CASSPYPMVQGLNNEQFF,TGTGCCAGCTCACCGTACCCTATGGTACAGGGCTTGAACAATGAGCAGTTCTTC
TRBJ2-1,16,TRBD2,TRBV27,CASSPLERGRFNEQFF,TGTGCCAGCAGTCCCCTCGAGCGGGGGCGGTTCAATGAGCAGTTCTTC
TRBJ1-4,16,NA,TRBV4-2,CASSRTKGATNEKLFF,TGTGCCAGCAGCCGGACGAAGGGTGCAACTAATGAAAAACTGTTTTTT
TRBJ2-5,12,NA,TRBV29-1,CSVVSREETQYF,TGCAGCGTTGTTTCCAGAGAAGAGACCCAGTACTTC